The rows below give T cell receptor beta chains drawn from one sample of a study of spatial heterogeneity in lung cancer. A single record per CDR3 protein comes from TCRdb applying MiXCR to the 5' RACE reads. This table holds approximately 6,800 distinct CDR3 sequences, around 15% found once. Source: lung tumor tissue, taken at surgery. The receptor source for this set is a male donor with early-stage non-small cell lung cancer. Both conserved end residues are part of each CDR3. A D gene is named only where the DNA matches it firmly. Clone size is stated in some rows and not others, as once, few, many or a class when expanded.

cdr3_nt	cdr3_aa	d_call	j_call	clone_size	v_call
TGCAGTGCTCCCCCTAGCGGGAGTTCCCGAAGCTCCTACAATGAGCAGTTCTTC	CSAPPSGSSRSSYNEQFF	TRBD2	TRBJ2-1	.	TRBV20-1
TGCAGTGCTTGGGGCTTGAATGGCTACACCTTC	CSAWGLNGYTF	.	TRBJ1-2	many	TRBV20-1
TGTGCCAGCTCAGGGTTGACTGAGCAGTTCTTC	CASSGLTEQFF	.	TRBJ2-1	many	TRBV18
TGCAGTGCCCTACTCCTATATGGCTACACCTTC	CSALLLYGYTF	.	TRBJ1-2	medium-sized	TRBV20-1
TGTGCCAGCAGGCGACAGGGACTTGATACGCAGTATTTT	CASRRQGLDTQYF	.	TRBJ2-3	.	TRBV6-1
TGTGCCAGCAGTTACTCAGAGGGGAAACACTCCTTCTTT	CASSYSEGKHSFF	.	TRBJ1-1	.	TRBV6-6
TGTGCCAGCGAAATACAAGAGACCCAGTACTTC	CASEIQETQYF	.	TRBJ2-5	many	TRBV6-2/TRBV6-3
TGTGCCAGCAGGAACAACAGGGCTTCCGGCCGAGAAGAACTCTATGGCTACACCTTC	CASRNNRASGREELYGYTF	.	TRBJ1-2	medium-sized	TRBV6-5
TGTGCCAGCAGTTTTGGGGAGGACTTGAACACTGAAGCTTTCTTT	CASSFGEDLNTEAFF	.	TRBJ1-1	many	TRBV27
TGCAGTGCTAGTCAGGGCGCCGGGGAGCTGTTTTTT	CSASQGAGELFF	.	TRBJ2-2	medium-sized	TRBV20-1
TGTGCCAGCAGTTACCAAACTAGCACAGATACGCAGTATTTT	CASSYQTSTDTQYF	.	TRBJ2-3	once	TRBV6-5
TGTGCCAGCAGCCAAGAAATAGGGGCCCGGGGGCGAAACTATGGCTACACCTTC	CASSQEIGARGRNYGYTF	.	TRBJ1-2	many	TRBV14
TGTGCCAGCAGCCCCCGACGGTACACTGAAGCTTTCTTT	CASSPRRYTEAFF	.	TRBJ1-1	medium-sized	TRBV3-1
TGCAGTGCTAGAGAGGCTAGCGGGAGTGGAAATGAGCAGTTCTTC	CSAREASGSGNEQFF	TRBD2	TRBJ2-1	medium-sized	TRBV20-1
TGTGCCAGCAGCCCCCACGGGACAGGAAACTACAATGAGCAGTTCTTC	CASSPHGTGNYNEQFF	TRBD1	TRBJ2-1	medium-sized	TRBV3-1
TGTGCCAGCAGACTCCTAGCGGGAGTACCCGGGGAGCTGTTTTTT	CASRLLAGVPGELFF	TRBD2	TRBJ2-2	many	TRBV12-3/TRBV12-4
TGTGCCAGCAGCCCGGGGGCAGGGGGACAGATGAACACTGAAGCTTTCTTT	CASSPGAGGQMNTEAFF	TRBD1	TRBJ1-1	.	TRBV7-9
TGTGCCATCAGCGGGCAGGATAATTCACCCCTCCACTTT	CAISGQDNSPLHF	.	TRBJ1-6	many	TRBV10-3
TGTGCCATCAGTGACCGGACGGCCCGTAATTCACCCCTCCACTTT	CAISDRTARNSPLHF	.	TRBJ1-6	medium-sized	TRBV10-3
TGCAGCGTTCCAGGGACACTCACAGATACGCAGTATTTT	CSVPGTLTDTQYF	.	TRBJ2-3	medium-sized	TRBV29-1
TGTGCCATCAGTGAGCCTGGCTATGGCTACACCTTC	CAISEPGYGYTF	.	TRBJ1-2	medium-sized	TRBV10-3
TGCGCCAGCCAGGGGGCCGCTAATGAAAAACTGTTTTTT	CASQGAANEKLFF	TRBD1	TRBJ1-4	many	TRBV10-1
TGTGCCAGCAGTGAAGCAGCGGGACTCTCTAGCACAGATACGCAGTATTTT	CASSEAAGLSSTDTQYF	TRBD2	TRBJ2-3	many	TRBV6-1
TGTGCCAGCAGTTTAGGTCAGGTAGGTCAGCCCCAGCATTTT	CASSLGQVGQPQHF	.	TRBJ1-5	.	TRBV12-3/TRBV12-4
TGCAGTGCTCTGGACAGGGGAGACGGGGAGCTGTTTTTT	CSALDRGDGELFF	TRBD1	TRBJ2-2	many	TRBV20-1
TGCAGTGCTTACCCTAGATTAATGAACACTGAAGCTTTCTTT	CSAYPRLMNTEAFF	.	TRBJ1-1	medium-sized	TRBV20-1
TGCAGTGCTCTCCCTAGCGGGCCCTACGAGCAGTACTTC	CSALPSGPYEQYF	TRBD2	TRBJ2-7	many	TRBV20-1
TGTGCCAGCAGCCTGGGACAGAACACTGAAGCTTTCTTT	CASSLGQNTEAFF	.	TRBJ1-1	medium-sized	TRBV4-2
TGCGCCAGCACCCGAGCGGTGGGGGCGAGCACTGAAGCTTTCTTT	CASTRAVGASTEAFF	.	TRBJ1-1	medium-sized	TRBV5-1
TGCGCCAGCAGCCCCCAAGAAAATCAGCCCCAGCATTTT	CASSPQENQPQHF	.	TRBJ1-5	medium-sized	TRBV4-1
TGTGCCAGCAGCCAGTCATGGAATCAGCCCCAGCATTTT	CASSQSWNQPQHF	.	TRBJ1-5	many	TRBV2
TGTGCCAGCAGTTACTCGAGGGAGGGGACGGCCAATGAGCAGTTCTTC	CASSYSREGTANEQFF	TRBD2	TRBJ2-1	.	TRBV6-6
TGTGCCAGCAGTTCTTCAGGGGAACCTAACTATGGCTACACCTTC	CASSSSGEPNYGYTF	.	TRBJ1-2	once	TRBV2
TGTGCCAGCAGAACGAGCGGGAGCTCCTACAATGAGCAGTTCTTC	CASRTSGSSYNEQFF	TRBD2	TRBJ2-1	few	TRBV6-2/TRBV6-3
TGTGCCAGCAGCCCACAGGCAGATACGCAGTATTTT	CASSPQADTQYF	.	TRBJ2-3	medium-sized	TRBV7-9
TGCAGTGCTAGAGATCCCGGCAGCCTGGAGACCCAGTACTTC	CSARDPGSLETQYF	.	TRBJ2-5	many	TRBV20-1
TGCAGTGCTAGAGAGGACATGAACACTGAAGCTTTCTTT	CSAREDMNTEAFF	.	TRBJ1-1	medium-sized	TRBV20-1
TGCGCCAAGGCCAGACCTATTCTCTATGGCTACACCTTC	CAKARPILYGYTF	.	TRBJ1-2	medium-sized	TRBV23-1
TGTGCCAGCAGCTTTGGGGATGCAACTAATGAAAAACTGTTTTTT	CASSFGDATNEKLFF	.	TRBJ1-4	many	TRBV7-9
TGCGCCAGCAGCTTGGAAACCGGGACAGGGGGCGATGGCTACACCTTC	CASSLETGTGGDGYTF	TRBD1	TRBJ1-2	many	TRBV5-1
TGTGCCAGCAGTTTATCACTCAGGGGGCGGGCCACTGAAGCTTTCTTT	CASSLSLRGRATEAFF	TRBD1	TRBJ1-1	many	TRBV12-3/TRBV12-4
TGCGCCAGCAGGAGGCTACTTGGGTCGGATCAGCCCCAGCATTTT	CASRRLLGSDQPQHF	.	TRBJ1-5	medium-sized	TRBV5-1
TGTGCCAGCAGCAAAGGACTGGCGGGAGGGCCGGGGAATGAGCAGTTCTTC	CASSKGLAGGPGNEQFF	TRBD2	TRBJ2-1	.	TRBV12-3/TRBV12-4
TGTGCCAGCAGTCCACCTGTGGCACAAAACACTGAAGCTTTCTTT	CASSPPVAQNTEAFF	.	TRBJ1-1	medium-sized	TRBV28
TGTGCCACCAGCAGAGATCGGGGGAGTACTGAAGCTTTCTTT	CATSRDRGSTEAFF	.	TRBJ1-1	few	TRBV15
TGCAGTGCTAGGACTAGCGGGGCCCGAGATACGCAGTATTTT	CSARTSGARDTQYF	TRBD2	TRBJ2-3	.	TRBV20-1
TGTGCCAGCAGCTTTGGTGGGGGATCCACTGAAGCTTTCTTT	CASSFGGGSTEAFF	.	TRBJ1-1	many	TRBV7-9
TGTGCCAGCAGCACATCCGGGACAGGGGACCAGCCCCAGCATTTT	CASSTSGTGDQPQHF	TRBD1	TRBJ1-5	medium-sized	TRBV5-5